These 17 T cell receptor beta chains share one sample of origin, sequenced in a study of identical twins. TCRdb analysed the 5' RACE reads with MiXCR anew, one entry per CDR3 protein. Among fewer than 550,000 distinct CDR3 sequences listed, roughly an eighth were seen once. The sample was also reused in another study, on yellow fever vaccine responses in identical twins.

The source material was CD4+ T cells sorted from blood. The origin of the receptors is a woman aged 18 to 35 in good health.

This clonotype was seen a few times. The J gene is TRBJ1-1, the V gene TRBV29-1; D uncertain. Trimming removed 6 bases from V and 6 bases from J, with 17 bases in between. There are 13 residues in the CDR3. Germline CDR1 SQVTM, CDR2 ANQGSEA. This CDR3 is CSVTRAPGAEAFF. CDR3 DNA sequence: TGCAGCGTGACCCGGGCTCCAGGCGCTGAAGCTTTCTTT.

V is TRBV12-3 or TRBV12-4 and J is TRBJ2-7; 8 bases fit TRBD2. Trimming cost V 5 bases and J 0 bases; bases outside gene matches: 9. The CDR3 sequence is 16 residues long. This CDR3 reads CASSPRGSGSSYEQYF. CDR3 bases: TGTGCCAGCAGTCCGCGGGGGAGCGGGAGCTCCTACGAGCAGTACTTC.

The CDR3 region is CAANRGPGEQFF. CDR3 in DNA: TGTGCCGCGAATCGGGGGCCGGGTGAGCAGTTCTTC. This chain connects TRBV11-2 to TRBJ2-1, with D perhaps assigned TRBD1 or TRBD2 (6 bases each). CDR1 is SGHAT, CDR2 FQNNGV, per germline. V lost 11 bases and J 9 bases, leaving 17 bases between the germline ends. CDR3 length: 12 residues.

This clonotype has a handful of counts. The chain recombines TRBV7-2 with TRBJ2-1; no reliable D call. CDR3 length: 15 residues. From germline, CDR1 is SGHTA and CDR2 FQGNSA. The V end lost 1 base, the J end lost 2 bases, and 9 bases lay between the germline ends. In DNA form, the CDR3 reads TGTGCCAGCAGCTTAGGTGGCGGAACCTACAATGAGCAGTTCTTC. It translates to CASSLGGGTYNEQFF.

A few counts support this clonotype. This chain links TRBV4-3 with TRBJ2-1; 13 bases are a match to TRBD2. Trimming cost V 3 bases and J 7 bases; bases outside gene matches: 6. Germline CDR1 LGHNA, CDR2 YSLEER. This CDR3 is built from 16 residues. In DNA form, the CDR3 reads TGCGCCAGCAGCCAGCCGGGACTAGCGGGACAGAATGAGCAGTTCTTC. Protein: CASSQPGLAGQNEQFF.

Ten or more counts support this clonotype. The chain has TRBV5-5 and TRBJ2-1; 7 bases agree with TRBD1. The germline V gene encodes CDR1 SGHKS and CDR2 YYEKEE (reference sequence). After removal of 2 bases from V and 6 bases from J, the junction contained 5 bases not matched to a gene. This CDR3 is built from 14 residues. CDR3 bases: TGTGCCAGCAGCTTAATGGGACAGTTCAATGAGCAGTTCTTC. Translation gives CASSLMGQFNEQFF.

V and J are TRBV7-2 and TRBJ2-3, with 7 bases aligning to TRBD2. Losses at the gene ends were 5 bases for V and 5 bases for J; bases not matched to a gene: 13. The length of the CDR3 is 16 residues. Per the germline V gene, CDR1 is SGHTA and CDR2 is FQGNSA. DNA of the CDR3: TGTGCCAGCAGCCGTTGGGGGAGGGCCCCTCGAGATACGCAGTATTTT. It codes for CASSRWGRAPRDTQYF.

In nucleotides, the CDR3 is TGTGCCAGCAGTCGCTCCGGGACGCGGGCTGAAGCTTTCTTT. Protein sequence: CASSRSGTRAEAFF. The chain recombines TRBV28 with TRBJ1-1; D perhaps matches TRBD1 (5 bases). With 5 bases removed from V and 6 bases from J, the gap between germline ends came to 16 bases. Germline V gene sequence: CDR1 MDHEN, CDR2 SYDVKM. CDR3 length: 14 residues.

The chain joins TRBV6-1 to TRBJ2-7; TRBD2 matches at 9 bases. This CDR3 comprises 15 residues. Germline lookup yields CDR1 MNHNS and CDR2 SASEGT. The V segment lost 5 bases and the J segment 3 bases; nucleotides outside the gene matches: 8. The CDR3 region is CASSISGSGFYEQYF. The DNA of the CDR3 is TGTGCCAGCAGTATTAGCGGGAGTGGCTTCTACGAGCAGTACTTC.

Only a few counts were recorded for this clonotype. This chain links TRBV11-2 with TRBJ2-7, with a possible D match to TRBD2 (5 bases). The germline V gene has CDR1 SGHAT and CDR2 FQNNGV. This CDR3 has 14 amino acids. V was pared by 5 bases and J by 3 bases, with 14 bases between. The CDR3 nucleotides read TGTGCCAGCAGCCTTGGGAGTACTGGCTACGAGCAGTACTTC. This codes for CASSLGSTGYEQYF.

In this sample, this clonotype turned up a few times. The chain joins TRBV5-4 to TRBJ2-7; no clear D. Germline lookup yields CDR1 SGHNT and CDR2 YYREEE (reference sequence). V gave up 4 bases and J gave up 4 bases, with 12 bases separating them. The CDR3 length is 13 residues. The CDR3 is CASSSMVGYEQYF. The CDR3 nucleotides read TGTGCCAGCAGCAGCATGGTGGGATACGAGCAGTACTTC. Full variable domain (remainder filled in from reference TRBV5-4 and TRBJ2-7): ETGVTQSPTHLIKTRGQQVTLRCSSQSGHNTVSWYQQALGQGPQFIFQYYREEENGRGNFPPRFSGLQFPNYSSELNVNALELDDSALYLCASSSMVGYEQYFGPGTRLTVT.

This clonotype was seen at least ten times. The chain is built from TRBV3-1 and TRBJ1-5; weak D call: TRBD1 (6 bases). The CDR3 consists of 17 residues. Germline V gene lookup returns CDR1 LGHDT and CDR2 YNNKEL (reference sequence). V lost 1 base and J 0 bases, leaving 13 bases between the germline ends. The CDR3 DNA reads TGTGCCAGCAGCCAAGCGATAAGGACAGATAGCAATCAGCCCCAGCATTTT. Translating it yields CASSQAIRTDSNQPQHF.

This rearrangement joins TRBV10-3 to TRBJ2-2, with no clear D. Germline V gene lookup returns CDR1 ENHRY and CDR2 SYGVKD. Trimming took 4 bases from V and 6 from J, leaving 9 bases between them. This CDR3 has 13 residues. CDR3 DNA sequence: TGTGCCATCAGTGTCCGGCTTGCCGGGGAGCTGTTTTTT. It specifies CAISVRLAGELFF.

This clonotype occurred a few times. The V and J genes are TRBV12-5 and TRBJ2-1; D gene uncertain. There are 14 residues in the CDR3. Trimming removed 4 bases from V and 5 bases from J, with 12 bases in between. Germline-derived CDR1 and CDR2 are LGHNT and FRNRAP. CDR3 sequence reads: CASGSEARNNEQFF. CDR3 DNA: TGTGCTAGTGGTTCGGAAGCACGGAACAATGAGCAGTTCTTC.

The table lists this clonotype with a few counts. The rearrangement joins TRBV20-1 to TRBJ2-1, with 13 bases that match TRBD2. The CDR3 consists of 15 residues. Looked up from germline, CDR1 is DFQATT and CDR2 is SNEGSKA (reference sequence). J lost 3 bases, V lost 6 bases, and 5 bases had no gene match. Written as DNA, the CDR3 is TGCAGTGCGTGGGGACTAGCGGGACTCTACAATGAGCAGTTCTTC. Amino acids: CSAWGLAGLYNEQFF.

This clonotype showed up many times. The CDR3 loop is CSVNSLTDTQYF. The CDR3 DNA reads as TGCAGCGTTAATAGCCTCACAGATACGCAGTATTTT. The chain combines TRBV29-1 with TRBJ2-3, with D uncertain. Germline CDR1 reads SQVTM; CDR2 reads ANQGSEA. Trimming took off 5 bases at V and 2 bases at J, with 8 bases between the two ends. This CDR3 spans 12 amino acids.

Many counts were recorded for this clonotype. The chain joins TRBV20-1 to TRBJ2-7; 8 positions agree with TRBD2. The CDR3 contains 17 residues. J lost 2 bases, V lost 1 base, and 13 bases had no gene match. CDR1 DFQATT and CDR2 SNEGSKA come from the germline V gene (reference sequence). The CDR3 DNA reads TGCAGTGCTAGAGTCTATAAACTAGCGGTTCCTCCCTACGAGCAGTACTTC. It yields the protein CSARVYKLAVPPYEQYF.